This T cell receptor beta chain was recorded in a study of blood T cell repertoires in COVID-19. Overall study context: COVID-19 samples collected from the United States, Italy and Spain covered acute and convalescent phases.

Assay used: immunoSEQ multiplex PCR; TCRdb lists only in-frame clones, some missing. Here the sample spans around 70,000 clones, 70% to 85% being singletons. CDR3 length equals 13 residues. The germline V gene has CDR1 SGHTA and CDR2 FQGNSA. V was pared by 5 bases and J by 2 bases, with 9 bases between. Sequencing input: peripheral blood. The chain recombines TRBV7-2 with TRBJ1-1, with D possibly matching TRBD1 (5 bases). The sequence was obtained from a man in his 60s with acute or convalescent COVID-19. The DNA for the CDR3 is TGTGCCAGCAGCGTCCAGGGAAACACTGAAGCTTTCTTT. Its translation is CASSVQGNTEAFF. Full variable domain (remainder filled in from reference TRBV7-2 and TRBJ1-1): GAGVSQSPSNKVTEKGKDVELRCDPISGHTALYWYRQSLGQGLEFLIYFQGNSAPDKSGLPSDRFSAERTGGSVSTLTIQRTQQEDSAVYLCASSVQGNTEAFFGQGTRLTVV.